The clone carrying this T cell receptor (beta chain) was detected ten times or more. It was through 5'RACE template switching that TCR cDNA was made, with a universal primer site and UMIs added. TCRdb reanalysed the 5' RACE reads using MiXCR and keeps one entry per CDR3 protein. The sample holds some 10,000 distinct CDR3 sequences, under 5.5% seen once. Trimming removed 0 bases at V and 6 bases at J, with 12 bases between. This CDR3 has 15 amino acids. Germline CDR1 LGHNA, CDR2 YNFKEQ. This sample stems from a study of T cells after yellow fever vaccination. Study details: Fractions of limited cellularity were prepared by means of SMART-Seq v4 Ultra Low Input.

Broader study findings: Clones from primary vaccination mostly reappeared after the booster (roughly 95% CD4, less than 90% CD8). Bulk-population clonotypes that are abundant could appear as contaminants in FACS-sorted repertoires.

The clonotype comes from a man aged 18 to 30 who received the YFV17D yellow fever vaccine. The chain links TRBV4-2 to TRBJ1-5; maybe TRBD1 (5 bases). Sequences were derived from PBMCs, either bulk or a sorted T-cell subset (CD4+, CD8+, memory, or dextramer-sorted; not recorded which), sampled about 2 weeks after the first yellow fever vaccination. CDR3 nucleotides: TGTGCCAGCAGCCAAGACCCCGGGGGTGGTCAGCCCCAGCATTTT. Protein sequence: CASSQDPGGGQPQHF.